The source of this TCR beta chain is a study of immune heterogeneity within non-small cell lung tumors. Study summary: The tumor set comprised several squamous cell carcinomas and over eight non-squamous carcinomas (plus 1 not otherwise specified).

Bulk tumor genomic DNA was the template, and each sample received around 560 ng. Biopsies that were spaced far apart were taken, several per primary tumor, during surgery. The study enrolled patients with untreated, newly diagnosed non-small cell lung cancer who underwent curative surgery. Donors were newly diagnosed non-small cell lung cancer patients having surgery with curative intent. This clonotype ranks as medium-sized (0.01 to 0.1%). Its cognate antigen is unknown. Trimming cost V 8 bases and J 4 bases; bases outside gene matches: 6. In germline, CDR1 is DFQATT, CDR2 SNEGSKA (reference sequence). This CDR3 spans 12 amino acids. Study observations and caveats: Alongside site-unique high-frequency clones, identical dominant CDR3 beta clonotypes recurred across tumor sites within a patient.

The authors amplified TCR beta CDR3 by multiplex PCR with 32 V and 13 J primers. One entry per CDR3 protein, called by TCRdb with MiXCR from the multiplex PCR reads. This sample has roughly 2,700 distinct CDR3 sequences, with roughly 41% found just once. This TCR came from a woman between 45 and 65 years old with non-small cell lung cancer. The V call is TRBV20-1, the J call TRBJ1-2; 8 nucleotides line up with TRBD1. Sequenced material: lung tumor tissue. CDR3 sequence: CSPDREGYGYTF. CDR3 DNA: TGCAGTCCGGACAGGGAAGGCTATGGCTACACCTTC.